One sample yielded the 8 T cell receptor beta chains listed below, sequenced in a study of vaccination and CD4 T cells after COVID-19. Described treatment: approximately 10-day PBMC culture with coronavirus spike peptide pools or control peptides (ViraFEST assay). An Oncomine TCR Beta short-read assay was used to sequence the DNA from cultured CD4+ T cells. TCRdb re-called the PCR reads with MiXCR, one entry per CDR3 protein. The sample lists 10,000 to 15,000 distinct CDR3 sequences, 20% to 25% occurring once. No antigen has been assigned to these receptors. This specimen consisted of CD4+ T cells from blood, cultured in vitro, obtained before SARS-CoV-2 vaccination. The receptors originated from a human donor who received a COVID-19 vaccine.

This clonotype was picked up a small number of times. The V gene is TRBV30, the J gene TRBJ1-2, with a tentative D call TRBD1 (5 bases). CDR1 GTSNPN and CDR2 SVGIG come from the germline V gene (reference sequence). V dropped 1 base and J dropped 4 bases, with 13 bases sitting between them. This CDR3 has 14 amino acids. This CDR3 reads CAWSAPGRTYGYTF. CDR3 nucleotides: TGTGCCTGGAGTGCGCCGGGACGGACCTATGGCTACACCTTC.

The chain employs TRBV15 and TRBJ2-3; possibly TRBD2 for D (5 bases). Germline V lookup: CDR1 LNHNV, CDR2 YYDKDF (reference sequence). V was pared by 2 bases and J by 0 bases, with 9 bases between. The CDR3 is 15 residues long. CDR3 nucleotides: TGTGCCACCAGCAGACTAGCTTCTAGCACAGATACGCAGTATTTT. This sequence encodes CATSRLASSTDTQYF.

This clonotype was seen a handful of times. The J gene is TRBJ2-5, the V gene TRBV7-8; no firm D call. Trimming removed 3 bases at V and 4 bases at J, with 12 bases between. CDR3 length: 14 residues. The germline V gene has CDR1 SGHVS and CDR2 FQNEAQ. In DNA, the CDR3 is TGTGCCAGCAGCTTTAGGGTGTTCGGAGAGACCCAGTACTTC. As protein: CASSFRVFGETQYF.

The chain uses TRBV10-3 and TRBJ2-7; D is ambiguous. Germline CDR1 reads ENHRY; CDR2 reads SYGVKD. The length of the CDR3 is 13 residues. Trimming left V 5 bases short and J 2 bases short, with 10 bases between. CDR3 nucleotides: TGTGCCATCAGTAGGACGGAGACCTACGAGCAGTACTTC. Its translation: CAISRTETYEQYF.

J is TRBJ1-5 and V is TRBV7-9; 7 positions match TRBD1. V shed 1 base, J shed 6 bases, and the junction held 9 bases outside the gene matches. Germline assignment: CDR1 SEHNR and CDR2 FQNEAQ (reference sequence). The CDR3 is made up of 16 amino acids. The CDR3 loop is CASSLESGRGAQPQHF. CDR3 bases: TGTGCCAGCAGCTTAGAAAGCGGCAGGGGGGCTCAGCCCCAGCATTTT. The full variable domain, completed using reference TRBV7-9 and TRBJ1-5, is DTGVSQNPRHKITKRGQNVTFRCDPISEHNRLYWYRQTLGQGPEFLTYFQNEAQLEKSRLLSDRFSAERPKGSFSTLEIQRTEQGDSAMYLCASSLESGRGAQPQHFGDGTRLSIL.

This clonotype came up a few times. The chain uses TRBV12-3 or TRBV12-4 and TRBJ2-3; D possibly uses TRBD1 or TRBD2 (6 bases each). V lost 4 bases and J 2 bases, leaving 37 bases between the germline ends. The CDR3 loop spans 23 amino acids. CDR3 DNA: TGTGCCAGCAGTTCCAGGAGGGTTAGATTAGGGGGGACACAGTCTCTCCTCACAGATACGCAGTATTTT. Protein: CASSSRRVRLGGTQSLLTDTQYF.

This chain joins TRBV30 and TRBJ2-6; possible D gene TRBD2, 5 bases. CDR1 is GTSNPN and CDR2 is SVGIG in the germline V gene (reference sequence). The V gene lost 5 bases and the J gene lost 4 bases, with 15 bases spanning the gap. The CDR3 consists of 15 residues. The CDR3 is CAWGLRGYGANVLTF. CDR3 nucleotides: TGTGCCTGGGGACTCCGGGGTTACGGGGCCAACGTCCTGACTTTC.

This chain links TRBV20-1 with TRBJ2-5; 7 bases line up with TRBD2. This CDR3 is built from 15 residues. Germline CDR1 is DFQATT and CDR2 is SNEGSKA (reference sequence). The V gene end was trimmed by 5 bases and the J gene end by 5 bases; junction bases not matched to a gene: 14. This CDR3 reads CSAEGPGLLRETQYF. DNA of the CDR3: TGCAGTGCTGAGGGCCCGGGACTACTGAGGGAGACCCAGTACTTC.